This passage covers 21 T cell receptor beta chains from one sample sequenced in a study of blood T cells in healthy people across ages. Sample-barcoded 5' priming and a J-beta primer mix drove a second PCR of roughly 6 to 12 cycles. MiXCR, run by TCRdb on the 5' RACE reads, gives a single entry per CDR3 protein. The sample carries 1,800,000 or so distinct CDR3 sequences, more than 35% recorded once. Sequencing was carried out using blood. Receptors originate from a human donor in good health.

The chain employs TRBV5-1 and TRBJ2-3, with D possibly being TRBD1 or TRBD2 (6 bases each). Germline values: CDR1 SGHRS, CDR2 YFSETQ. The CDR3 extends over 15 amino acids. V was clipped by 0 bases and J by 2 bases, with 10 bases between them. Here the CDR3 DNA reads TGCGCCAGCAGCTTGGAGGGGGGACTCACAGATACGCAGTATTTT. It specifies CASSLEGGLTDTQYF.

The V and J genes are TRBV7-2 and TRBJ2-5; TRBD2 agrees at 15 bases. This CDR3 region has 18 residues. Germline V gene data show CDR1 as SGHTA and CDR2 as FQGNSA. Trimming took 3 bases from V and 4 from J; bases not matched to a gene: 9. CDR3 in amino acids: CASSLGLAGGRVGETQYF. CDR3 nucleotides: TGTGCCAGCAGCTTGGGACTAGCGGGGGGCCGGGTTGGAGAGACCCAGTACTTC.

This chain joins TRBV20-1 and TRBJ2-1; weak D call: TRBD2 (6 bases). The V gene's germline CDR1 is DFQATT and CDR2 SNEGSKA (reference sequence). The CDR3 contains 14 residues. Trimming took off 2 bases at V and 9 bases at J, with 17 bases between the two ends. In DNA, the CDR3 is TGCAGTGCTAGAAGGACCCCGGGGGTAGGTGAGCAGTTCTTC. Protein product: CSARRTPGVGEQFF.

This chain uses TRBV24-1 with TRBJ2-7; D perhaps matches TRBD1 (6 bases). The germline CDR1 and CDR2 sequences are KGHDR and SFDVKD. The CDR3 totals 15 residues. The V gene lost 4 bases and the J gene lost 7 bases, with 19 bases spanning the gap. The CDR3 nucleotides are TGTGCCACCAGTGAAGTCTGGGGGCAAGACAATGAGCAGTACTTC. Its protein is CATSEVWGQDNEQYF.

In its sample, this clonotype was seen a few times. This chain connects TRBV10-3 to TRBJ1-2; 7 bases align to TRBD1. Germline V gene sequence: CDR1 ENHRY, CDR2 SYGVKD. The junction had 3 bases not matched to a gene; V was cut back by 8 bases and J by 0 bases. The CDR3 is 13 residues long. In nucleotides, the CDR3 is TGTGCCATCCGGGACAGAGCTAACTATGGCTACACCTTC. As protein: CAIRDRANYGYTF.

This clonotype showed up many times. The chain links TRBV14 to TRBJ2-3; possibly TRBD2 for D (6 bases). The germline V and J ends were trimmed by 1 base and 5 bases, with 10 bases remaining between them. CDR1 and CDR2 from the germline V gene are SGHDN and FVKESK. The CDR3 runs to 14 residues. The CDR3 DNA reads TGTGCCAGCAGCCAAGCGGGACTCGGAGATACGCAGTATTTT. Translated, it gives CASSQAGLGDTQYF.

The rearrangement uses TRBV20-1 and TRBJ2-3, with 8 bases lining up with TRBD1. The CDR3 spans 15 residues. In germline, CDR1 is DFQATT, CDR2 SNEGSKA (reference sequence). Trimming at V came to 3 bases and at J to 6 bases, leaving 11 bases not matched to a gene. DNA of the CDR3: TGCAGTGCTAGTTTCAGCAGGGGGCTGGTGGATACGCAGTATTTT. Protein: CSASFSRGLVDTQYF.

This clonotype was counted a single time. This rearrangement joins TRBV15 to TRBJ2-7; the D gene is possibly TRBD2 (7 bases). Per the germline V gene, CDR1 is LNHNV and CDR2 is YYDKDF (reference sequence). CDR3 length equals 14 residues. The germline V and J ends were trimmed by 4 bases and 6 bases, with 16 bases remaining between them. This chain's CDR3 is CATSTTIGGAEQYF. CDR3 coding DNA: TGTGCCACCAGCACTACGATAGGGGGGGCCGAGCAGTACTTC. Using reference TRBV15 and TRBJ2-7 for the parts outside the CDR3, the full variable domain is DAMVIQNPRYQVTQFGKPVTLSCSQTLNHNVMYWYQQKSSQAPKLLFHYYDKDFNNEADTPDNFQSRRPNTSFCFLDIRSPGLGDTAMYLCATSTTIGGAEQYFGPGTRLTVT.

In regard to this clonotype: A much more abundant neighbour one base away suggests this may be a read error. The chain employs TRBV2 and TRBJ2-1; a possible D gene is TRBD1 (5 bases). Germline CDR1 and CDR2: SNHLY and FYNNEI. The CDR3 length is 15 residues. The V gene lost 7 bases and the J gene lost 1 base, with 14 bases spanning the gap. In DNA form, the CDR3 reads TGTGCCAGCAAGCACAGGATTAGGTCCTACAATGAGCAGTTCTTC. Translation: CASKHRIRSYNEQFF.

This clonotype was found a few times. This chain joins TRBV14 and TRBJ2-7, with 9 bases fitting TRBD1. Germline CDR1 SGHDN, CDR2 FVKESK. Trimming removed 4 bases from V and 8 bases from J; junction bases left unmatched: 12. The CDR3 spans 15 residues. In nucleotides, the CDR3 is TGTGCCAGCAGCCCTCTTGGGACAGGGAAGTTCAAGCAGTACTTC. It encodes CASSPLGTGKFKQYF.

The chain employs TRBV6-1 and TRBJ1-1, with D hard to call. The length of the CDR3 is 14 residues. Germline assignment: CDR1 MNHNS and CDR2 SASEGT. V was pared by 3 bases and J by 6 bases, with 14 bases between. The CDR3 is CASSEMRHLAEAFF. The CDR3 coding sequence is TGTGCCAGCAGTGAGATGCGGCATTTAGCTGAAGCTTTCTTT.

The V gene is TRBV20-1, the J gene TRBJ2-3; tentatively, D is TRBD1 (5 bases). CDR3 length: 12 amino acids. Germline lookup yields CDR1 DFQATT and CDR2 SNEGSKA (reference sequence). V was pared by 6 bases and J by 3 bases, with 10 bases between. The CDR3 bases are TGCAGTGCCAAAGGGGCGACAGATACGCAGTATTTT. Translation gives CSAKGATDTQYF.

The V and J genes are TRBV2 and TRBJ2-7; D possibly corresponds to TRBD2 (5 bases). Matching the DNA end better, TRBJ2-5 makes the J call doubtful. The CDR3 consists of 12 residues. Germline CDR1 reads SNHLY; CDR2 reads FYNNEI. The CDR3 DNA sequence: TGTGCCAGCAGCCTAGTGGGGAGGACCCAGTACTTC. This gives the protein CASSLVGRTQYF.

For the CDR3, the DNA is TGCGCCAGCAGCGCCGACCCCGCAGGCTATGGCTACACCTTC. As protein: CASSADPAGYGYTF. V and J are TRBV5-1 and TRBJ1-2; D ambiguous. Germline CDR1 is SGHRS and CDR2 is YFSETQ. The CDR3 runs 14 residues. The germline V and J ends were trimmed by 4 bases and 4 bases, with 14 bases remaining between them.

The chain links TRBV6-5 to TRBJ2-5; 7 bases are a match to TRBD2. Germline V gene sequence: CDR1 MNHEY, CDR2 SVGAGI. The CDR3 contains 15 residues. The trim removed 2 bases at V and 11 bases at J, leaving 14 bases unmatched. The CDR3 sequence is CASSYGAGDMGEQYF. The CDR3 DNA reads as TGTGCCAGCAGTTACGGGGCGGGGGATATGGGTGAGCAGTACTTC.

This clonotype came up a few times. The V call is TRBV20-1, the J call TRBJ2-1; no clear D. The CDR3 is 11 residues long. V was trimmed by 2 bases and J by 6 bases, leaving 5 bases between them. The germline gives CDR1 DFQATT, CDR2 SNEGSKA (reference sequence). CDR3 sequence (DNA): TGCAGTGCTAGACTGTTCAATGAGCAGTTCTTC. Translating gives CSARLFNEQFF.

This clonotype appeared a few times. The V call is TRBV7-3, the J call TRBJ2-3; D not resolved. V lost 5 bases to trimming and J lost 2 bases, with 8 bases between them. Germline CDR1 SGHTA, CDR2 FQGTGA. This CDR3 has 13 amino acids. The CDR3 spells CASSPAATDTQYF. The CDR3 DNA follows: TGTGCCAGCAGCCCCGCGGCCACAGATACGCAGTATTTT.

J is TRBJ2-7 and V is TRBV7-2; no firm D call. The CDR3 totals 12 residues. The germline gives CDR1 SGHTA, CDR2 FQGNSA. V gave up 2 bases and J gave up 5 bases, with 7 bases separating them. In DNA, the CDR3 is TGTGCCAGCAGCTTATACAACAACGAGCAGTACTTC. This translates into CASSLYNNEQYF.

The chain has TRBV7-2 and TRBJ2-5, with D unresolved. The CDR3 extends over 14 amino acids. CDR1 is SGHTA, CDR2 FQGNSA, per germline. Between the trimmed V and J ends, which lost 1 base and 5 bases, there was a span of 11 bases. CDR3 protein: CASSLVGRMETQYF. The CDR3 DNA reads as TGTGCCAGCAGCTTAGTGGGCAGGATGGAGACCCAGTACTTC.

The rearrangement joins TRBV29-1 to TRBJ2-7; 8 nucleotides agree with TRBD1. Germline V lookup: CDR1 SQVTM, CDR2 ANQGSEA. The CDR3 loop spans 12 amino acids. With 8 bases clipped from V and 6 bases from J, the junction kept 9 bases outside the gene matches. The CDR3 DNA follows: TGCAGCATGGCCGGGACAGGCCTCGAGCAGTACTTC. Translating it yields CSMAGTGLEQYF.

This chain joins TRBV20-1 and TRBJ1-1; TRBD1 is a possible D gene (5 bases). Trimming stripped 6 bases from V and 1 base from J, with 18 bases between. Germline V gene sequence: CDR1 DFQATT, CDR2 SNEGSKA (reference sequence). CDR3 length: 15 amino acids. CDR3 residues: CSARRQGTGNTEAFF. The CDR3 nucleotides read TGCAGTGCAAGACGGCAGGGAACTGGGAACACTGAAGCTTTCTTT.